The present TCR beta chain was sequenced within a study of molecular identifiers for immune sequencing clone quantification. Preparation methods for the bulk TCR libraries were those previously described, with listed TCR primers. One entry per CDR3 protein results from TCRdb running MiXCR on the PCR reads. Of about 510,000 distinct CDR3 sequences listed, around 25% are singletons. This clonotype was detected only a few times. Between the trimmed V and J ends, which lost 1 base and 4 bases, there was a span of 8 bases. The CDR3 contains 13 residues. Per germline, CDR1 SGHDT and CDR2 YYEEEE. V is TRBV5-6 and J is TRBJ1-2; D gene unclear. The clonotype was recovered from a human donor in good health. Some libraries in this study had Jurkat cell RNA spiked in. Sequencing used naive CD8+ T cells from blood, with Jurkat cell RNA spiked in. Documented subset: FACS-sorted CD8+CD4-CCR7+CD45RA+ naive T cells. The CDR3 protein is CASSLTEVYGYTF. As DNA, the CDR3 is TGTGCCAGCAGCTTGACAGAGGTCTATGGCTACACCTTC.